The clone carrying this T cell receptor (beta chain) was seen a handful of times. Its specificity is not known. This entry belongs to a study of T cell repertoires in cytomegalovirus infection. Looking at the study overall: CMV infection plus the matching HLA type was flagged by public TCR beta signatures.

This CDR3 is 10 amino acids long. Germline V gives CDR1 SQVTM, CDR2 ANQGSEA. V was pared by 6 bases and J by 6 bases, with 8 bases between. From the reads, TCRdb called clonotypes with MiXCR, one entry per CDR3 protein. This table holds under 800,000 distinct CDR3 sequences, about 24% found once. The study, taken as a whole, reports: Cumulated frequencies of public TCR beta families served to identify carriers of CMV plus the relevant HLA. Clonotype analysis showed dominance of the ex vivo response by HLA-C-restricted CMV-specific TCR beta clonotypes.

The chain recombines TRBV29-1 with TRBJ1-2; D uncertain. The sequencing sample was made of CD8+ T cells from PBMCs. The TCR was taken from a human donor in good health (CMV status not recorded). Some clones in this sample may be carry-over from other donors' samples. In DNA form, the CDR3 reads TGCAGCGTGAACAAACATGGCTACACCTTC. Translated: CSVNKHGYTF.